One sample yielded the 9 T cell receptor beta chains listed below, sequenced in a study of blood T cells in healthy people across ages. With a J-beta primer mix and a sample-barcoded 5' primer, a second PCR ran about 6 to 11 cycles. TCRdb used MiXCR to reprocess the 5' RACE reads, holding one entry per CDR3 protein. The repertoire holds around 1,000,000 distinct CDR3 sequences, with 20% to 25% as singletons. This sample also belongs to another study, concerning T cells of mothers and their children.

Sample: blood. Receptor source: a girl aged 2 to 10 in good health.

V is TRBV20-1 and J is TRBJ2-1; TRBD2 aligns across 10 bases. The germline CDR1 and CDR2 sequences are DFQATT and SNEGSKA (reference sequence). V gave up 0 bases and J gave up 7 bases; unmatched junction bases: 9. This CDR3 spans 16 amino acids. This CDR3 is CSARDRLAGVVNEQFF. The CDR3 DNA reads TGCAGTGCTAGAGATCGCCTAGCGGGAGTAGTGAATGAGCAGTTCTTC.

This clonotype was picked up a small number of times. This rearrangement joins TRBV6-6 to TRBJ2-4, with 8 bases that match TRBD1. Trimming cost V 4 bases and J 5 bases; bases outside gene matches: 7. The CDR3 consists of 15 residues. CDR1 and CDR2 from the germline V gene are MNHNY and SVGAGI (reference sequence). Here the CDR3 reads CASSWDRRSENIQYF. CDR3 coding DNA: TGTGCCAGCAGTTGGGACAGGAGGTCGGAAAACATTCAGTACTTC.

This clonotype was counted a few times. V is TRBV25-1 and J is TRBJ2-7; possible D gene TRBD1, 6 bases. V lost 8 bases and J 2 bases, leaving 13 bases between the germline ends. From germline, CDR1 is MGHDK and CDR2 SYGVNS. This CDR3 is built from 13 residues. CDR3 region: CASWGQGPYEQYF. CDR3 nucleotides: TGTGCCAGCTGGGGGCAGGGGCCCTACGAGCAGTACTTC.

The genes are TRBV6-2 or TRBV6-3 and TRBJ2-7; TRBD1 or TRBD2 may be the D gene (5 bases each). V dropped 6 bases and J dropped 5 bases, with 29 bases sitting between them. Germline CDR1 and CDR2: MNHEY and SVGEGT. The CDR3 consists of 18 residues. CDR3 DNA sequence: TGTGCCAGCAGAGGCCCCCGGATGGGGGAAGTGTATCAGGACGAGCAGTACTTC. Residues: CASRGPRMGEVYQDEQYF.

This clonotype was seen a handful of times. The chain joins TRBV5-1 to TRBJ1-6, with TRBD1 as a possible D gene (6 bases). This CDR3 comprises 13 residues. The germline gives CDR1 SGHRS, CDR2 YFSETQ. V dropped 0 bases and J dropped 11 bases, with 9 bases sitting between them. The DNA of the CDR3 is TGCGCCAGCAGCTTGGGTCGGGGGCCACCCCTCCACTTT. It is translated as CASSLGRGPPLHF.

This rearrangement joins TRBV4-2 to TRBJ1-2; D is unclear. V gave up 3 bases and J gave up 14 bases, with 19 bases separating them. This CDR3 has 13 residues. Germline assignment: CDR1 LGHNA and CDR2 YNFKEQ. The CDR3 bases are TGTGCCAGCAGCCACGGACCCTTAAGGGAAAAAACCTTC. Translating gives CASSHGPLREKTF.

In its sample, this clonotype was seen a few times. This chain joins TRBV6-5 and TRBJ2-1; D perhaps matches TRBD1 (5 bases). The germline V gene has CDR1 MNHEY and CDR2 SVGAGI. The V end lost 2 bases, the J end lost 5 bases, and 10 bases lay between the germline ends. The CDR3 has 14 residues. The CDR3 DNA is TGTGCCAGCAGTTACCCAGGGCGAAACAATGAGCAGTTCTTC. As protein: CASSYPGRNNEQFF.

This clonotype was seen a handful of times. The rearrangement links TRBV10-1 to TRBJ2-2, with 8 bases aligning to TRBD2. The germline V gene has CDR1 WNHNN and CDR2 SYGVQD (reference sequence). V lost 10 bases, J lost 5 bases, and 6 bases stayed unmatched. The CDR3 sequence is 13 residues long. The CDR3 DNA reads TGCGCCACAGGGGCTAGCGGGACCGGGGAGCTGTTTTTT. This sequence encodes CATGASGTGELFF.

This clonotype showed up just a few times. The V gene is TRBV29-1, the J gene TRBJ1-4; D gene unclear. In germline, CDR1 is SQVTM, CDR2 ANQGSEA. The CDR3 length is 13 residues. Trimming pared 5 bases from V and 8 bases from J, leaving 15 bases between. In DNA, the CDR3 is TGCAGCGTTTTGGCTAGGGCTAGAGAAAAACTGTTTTTT. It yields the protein CSVLARAREKLFF.